The 6 T cell receptor beta chains below all came from one sample that was sequenced in a study of blood T cell repertoires in COVID-19 (dated by TCRdb to 2020 to 2022). The library was obtained by the immunoSEQ multiplex PCR assay. What TCRdb holds here is the immuneACCESS table cut down to in-frame rearrangements. Part of the clones is not present; checked against another copy, under half of the missing clones reflect an unresolved V gene, and the others are unexplained. The sample table lists 70,000 to 95,000 clones, around 94% of them with a count of one. Approximately 6% of the sample goes to the ten largest clones. Sequencing input: peripheral blood. These receptors were collected from an older woman with active COVID-19.

A single count supports this clone. CDR3 residues: CASSLMAGGPSEQYF. In DNA form, the CDR3 reads TGCGCCAGCAGCTTAATGGCGGGAGGGCCTAGCGAGCAGTACTTC. The chain has TRBV5-1 and TRBJ2-7; 9 bases match TRBD2. V lost 2 bases and J lost 6; bases outside the gene matches: 9. Per the germline V gene, CDR1 is SGHRS and CDR2 is YFSETQ. There are 15 residues in the CDR3.

The rearrangement uses TRBV6-5 and TRBJ2-2; D possibly corresponds to TRBD2 (6 bases). Germline V lookup: CDR1 MNHEY, CDR2 SVGAGI. The CDR3 contains 14 residues. V was trimmed by 10 bases and J by 0 bases, leaving 12 bases between them. The DNA of the CDR3 is TGTGCCACCCGGCTAGCGACGAACACCGGGGAGCTGTTTTTT. It specifies CATRLATNTGELFF.

V is TRBV11-3 and J is TRBJ1-4; D possibly corresponds to TRBD1 (5 bases). Germline CDR1 and CDR2: SGHNT and YENEEA. This CDR3 has 16 amino acids. Trimming removed 4 bases from V and 4 bases from J, with 16 bases in between. CDR3 DNA sequence: TGTGCCAGCAGCTCCCGGTCCGGACACCATAATGAAAAACTGTTTTTT. Protein: CASSSRSGHHNEKLFF. Full variable domain (missing parts from reference TRBV11-3 and TRBJ1-4): EAGVVQSPRYKIIEKKQPVAFWCNPISGHNTLYWYLQNLGQGPELLIRYENEEAVDDSQLPKDRFSAERLKGVDSTLKIQPAELGDSAVYLCASSSRSGHHNEKLFFGSGTQLSVL.

This chain connects TRBV2 to TRBJ2-5; D uncertain. Germline V gene data show CDR1 as SNHLY and CDR2 as FYNNEI. The V gene lost 4 bases and the J gene lost 5 bases, with 5 bases spanning the gap. The CDR3 loop spans 11 amino acids. The CDR3 is CASSARETQYF. The CDR3 DNA sequence: TGTGCCAGCAGTGCCAGGGAGACCCAGTACTTC.

The V call is TRBV7-2, the J call TRBJ1-5, with 7 nucleotides matching TRBD1. The CDR3 has 14 amino acids. Germline V gene data show CDR1 as SGHTA and CDR2 as FQGNSA. V was pared by 5 bases and J by 6 bases, with 7 bases of the junction left unmatched. CDR3 residues: CASSSYRGSQPQHF. Here the CDR3 DNA reads TGTGCCAGCAGCAGCTACAGGGGTTCTCAGCCCCAGCATTTT. The whole variable domain, remainder taken from reference TRBV7-2 and TRBJ1-5, is GAGVSQSPSNKVTEKGKDVELRCDPISGHTALYWYRQSLGQGLEFLIYFQGNSAPDKSGLPSDRFSAERTGGSVSTLTIQRTQQEDSAVYLCASSSYRGSQPQHFGDGTRLSIL.

This sequence joins TRBV19 and TRBJ2-7, with TRBD2 identical over 12 bases. This CDR3 contains 17 residues. J gave up 3 bases and V 6 bases, and 12 bases lay outside the gene matches. Germline V gene sequence: CDR1 LNHDA, CDR2 SQIVND (reference sequence). CDR3: CASSQSSGRARFYEQYF. Here the CDR3 DNA reads TGTGCCAGTAGCCAATCTAGCGGGAGGGCCCGATTCTACGAGCAGTACTTC.